A selection of T cell receptor beta chains follows, all from one sample in a study of cytotoxic CD8 clonotypes in ibrutinib-treated CLL. Sequenced by immunoSEQ multiplex PCR; TCRdb stores in-frame clones only, minus some. The sample lists about 140,000 clones; approximately 77% were seen once. This specimen was PBMCs, taken after 12 months of ibrutinib treatment. The receptor source for this set is a human donor with chronic lymphocytic leukemia. Each CDR3 is given without its conserved first and last residue.

V	J	CDR3
TRBV5-8	TRBJ2-7	ASSFILSGPPYEQY
TRBV11-2	TRBJ2-3	ASSRGTDTQY
TRBV11-3	TRBJ2-7	ASSLEGVGRPSSYEQY
TRBV20-1	TRBJ1-2	SAQGSGYT
TRBV5-1	TRBJ2-5	ASSDQETQY
TRBV7-3	TRBJ2-1	ASSNGYRDEQF
TRBV7-9	TRBJ2-5	ASSLSPQETQY
TRBV15	TRBJ1-1	ATSRQGGTEAF
TRBV29-1	TRBJ1-2	SVDVFGQ
TRBV10-1	TRBJ2-7	ASSDGTSGRASGSEQY
TRBV2	TRBJ1-6	ASSVRADNSPLH
TRBV7-2	TRBJ2-7	ASSSLAGGRPYEQY
TRBV10-3	TRBJ2-1	AISVGGSYNEQF
TRBV6-5	TRBJ1-6	ASSFSGLALH
TRBV6-5	TRBJ2-5	ASSYGETQY
TRBV5-6	TRBJ1-2	ASSLYGSYGYT
TRBV2	TRBJ2-7	ASSPQGNSGEQY
TRBV6-4	TRBJ2-7	ASLGTVLSYEQY
TRBV15	TRBJ1-2	ATSRDQAVYYGYT
TRBV6-1	TRBJ2-7	ASRVWTGSYEQY
TRBV30	TRBJ1-4	ASSPESYNEKLF
TRBV5-5	TRBJ1-6	ASNSGGSYNSPLH
TRBV5-1	TRBJ2-2	ASSADNTGELF
TRBV7-2	TRBJ1-2	ASSLEGGYGYT
TRBV11-2	TRBJ1-1	ASSFTPTVNTEAF
TRBV6-1	TRBJ1-2	ASSRTQNYGYT